What follows are 25 T cell receptor beta chains derived from one specimen sequenced in a study of CD8 T cells in Susac syndrome. Random hexamers primed reverse transcription of about 0.45 to 1 ug RNA. MiXCR, run by TCRdb on the immunoSEQ multiplex PCR reads, gives a single entry per CDR3 protein. Counted here are about 430,000 distinct CDR3 sequences, 75% to 90% occurring once; the ten biggest clones make up under 0.15%. The sample consisted of CD8+ T cells from PBMCs. The receptors originated from a human donor with multiple sclerosis.

The rearrangement uses TRBV12-3 or TRBV12-4 and TRBJ2-1, with TRBD2 matching 7 bases. This CDR3 has 23 amino acids. The J segment lost 6 bases and the V segment lost 6 bases, leaving 35 bases of the junction unmatched. The CDR3 is CASSPLGRGVEWGWGSYFNEQFF. CDR3 nucleotide sequence: TGTGCCAGCAGCCCTCTGGGGAGGGGCGTAGAGTGGGGTTGGGGCTCCTACTTCAATGAGCAGTTCTTC.

The V and J genes are TRBV3-1 and TRBJ2-3, with D perhaps TRBD1 (5 bases). Germline CDR1 and CDR2: LGHDT and YNNKEL (reference sequence). V was pared by 5 bases and J by 2 bases, with 17 bases between. There are 16 residues in the CDR3. CDR3 coding DNA: TGTGCCAGCAGCGAAGGGGTTGTGGGAACCACAGATACGCAGTATTTT. This sequence encodes CASSEGVVGTTDTQYF.

The chain is built from TRBV27 and TRBJ1-6; 7 nucleotides match TRBD1. The CDR3 extends over 15 amino acids. The J segment lost 6 bases and the V segment lost 6 bases, leaving 8 bases of the junction unmatched. CDR1 is MNHEY, CDR2 SMNVEV, per germline (reference sequence). This chain's CDR3 is CASSSKTGTNSPLHF. The CDR3 bases are TGTGCCAGCAGCTCGAAGACAGGGACTAATTCACCCCTCCACTTT.

This clonotype is a singleton in its sample. This sequence joins TRBV6-6 and TRBJ2-7, with D perhaps matching TRBD1 or TRBD2 (5 bases each). Trimming stripped 5 bases from V and 2 bases from J, with 16 bases between. The CDR3 contains 15 residues. Germline V gene data show CDR1 as MNHNY and CDR2 as SVGAGI (reference sequence). The CDR3 DNA reads TGTGCCAGCAGTACTCCCGGGACCGTTACCTACGAGCAGTACTTC. The encoded protein is CASSTPGTVTYEQYF.

The chain has TRBV19 and TRBJ1-4; D not certain. CDR3 length: 15 residues. Germline values: CDR1 LNHDA, CDR2 SQIVND (reference sequence). V lost 3 bases to trimming and J lost 6 bases, with 14 bases between them. CDR3 sequence: CASSIGRTMDEKLFF. The DNA of the CDR3 is TGTGCCAGTAGTATTGGTCGGACTATGGATGAAAAACTGTTTTTT. The full variable domain, its missing parts supplied by reference TRBV19 and TRBJ1-4, is DGGITQSPKYLFRKEGQNVTLSCEQNLNHDAMYWYRQDPGQGLRLIYYSQIVNDFQKGDIAEGYSVSREKKESFPLTVTSAQKNPTAFYLCASSIGRTMDEKLFFGSGTQLSVL.

The chain uses TRBV12-3 or TRBV12-4 and TRBJ2-2; tentatively, D is TRBD1 or TRBD2 (5 bases each). This CDR3 has 16 amino acids. The V and J ends lost 4 bases and 4 bases respectively, with 16 bases between them. CDR3: CASSSTWDRGTGELFF. CDR3 in DNA: TGTGCCAGCAGTTCGACCTGGGACCGCGGCACCGGGGAGCTGTTTTTT.

The chain carries TRBV29-1 and TRBJ1-2, with 7 bases fitting TRBD1. Germline CDR1 reads SQVTM; CDR2 reads ANQGSEA. V shed 5 bases, J shed 6 bases, and the junction held 6 bases outside the gene matches. The CDR3 sequence is 12 residues long. CDR3 region: CSVLGRGHGYTF. In DNA, the CDR3 is TGCAGCGTTCTGGGGAGGGGGCATGGCTACACCTTC.

The V gene is TRBV29-1, the J gene TRBJ1-5; 8 nucleotides agree with TRBD1. Germline CDR1 SQVTM, CDR2 ANQGSEA. Trimming cost V 3 bases and J 0 bases; bases outside gene matches: 1. This CDR3 region has 14 residues. As DNA, the CDR3 is TGCAGCGTTGAGACAGGGGATAGCAATCAGCCCCAGCATTTT. Translated: CSVETGDSNQPQHF. Filled out from reference TRBV29-1 and TRBJ1-5, the complete variable domain reads SAVISQKPSRDICQRGTSLTIQCQVDSQVTMMFWYRQQPGQSLTLIATANQGSEATYESGFVIDKFPISRPNLTFSTLTVSNMSPEDSSIYLCSVETGDSNQPQHFGDGTRLSIL.

A single count supports this clonotype. The J gene is TRBJ1-5, the V gene TRBV2; D ambiguous. The CDR3 length is 15 residues. Germline loops: CDR1 SNHLY, CDR2 FYNNEI. Trimming took off 2 bases at V and 6 bases at J, with 14 bases between the two ends. CDR3 sequence: CASSEYPGGVQPQHF. In DNA form, the CDR3 reads TGTGCCAGCAGTGAATACCCCGGCGGGGTTCAGCCCCAGCATTTT.

The chain recombines TRBV7-8 with TRBJ2-2; D call uncertain. This CDR3 comprises 18 residues. The germline CDR1 and CDR2 sequences are SGHVS and FQNEAQ. V lost 2 bases and J 2 bases, leaving 18 bases between the germline ends. The CDR3: CASSLFAIGRSNTGELFF. In DNA, the CDR3 is TGTGCCAGCAGCTTATTTGCGATCGGGCGGAGCAACACCGGGGAGCTGTTTTTT.

This clonotype was detected a few times. The genes are TRBV7-3 and TRBJ2-1; the D is unclear. In germline, CDR1 is SGHTA, CDR2 FQGTGA. V was trimmed by 5 bases and J by 0 bases, leaving 14 bases between them. This CDR3 has 16 residues. The CDR3 region is CASSPRSQSSYNEQFF. The CDR3 bases are TGTGCCAGCAGCCCTAGATCACAGTCCTCCTACAATGAGCAGTTCTTC.

The chain recombines TRBV10-3 with TRBJ2-7; tentative D call: TRBD1 (5 bases). Between the trimmed V and J ends, which lost 0 bases and 4 bases, there was a span of 10 bases. The germline CDR1 and CDR2 sequences are ENHRY and SYGVKD. This CDR3 is built from 14 residues. CDR3 protein: CAISESGPNYEQYF. The CDR3 coding sequence is TGTGCCATCAGTGAGTCGGGGCCGAATTACGAGCAGTACTTC.

This chain links TRBV29-1 with TRBJ1-1, with TRBD1 matching 7 bases. The junction had 7 bases not matched to a gene; V was cut back by 0 bases and J by 3 bases. The length of the CDR3 is 15 residues. Germline V gives CDR1 SQVTM, CDR2 ANQGSEA. The CDR3 reads CSVEEPGGGHTEAFF. For the CDR3, the DNA is TGCAGCGTTGAAGAACCAGGGGGAGGGCACACTGAAGCTTTCTTT.

The chain joins TRBV29-1 to TRBJ2-7, with a weak D call TRBD2 (5 bases). CDR1 and CDR2 (germline): SQVTM, ANQGSEA. This CDR3 is built from 15 residues. V was cut by 7 bases and J by 3 bases, with 22 bases left in between. CDR3 amino acids: CSAADSVGDIYEQYF. The CDR3 nucleotides are TGCAGCGCCGCGGACTCTGTCGGAGACATCTACGAGCAGTACTTC.

This clonotype occurred once. The V gene is TRBV27, the J gene TRBJ2-1, with 7 bases lining up with TRBD2. With V trimmed by 4 bases and J by 0 bases, 6 bases remained unmatched. CDR1 is MNHEY, CDR2 SMNVEV, per germline (reference sequence). The CDR3 has 16 amino acids. CDR3 residues: CASSWEGGSSYNEQFF. The CDR3 DNA sequence: TGTGCCAGCAGTTGGGAGGGCGGGAGCTCCTACAATGAGCAGTTCTTC.

V is TRBV29-1 and J is TRBJ1-3; D not resolved. The V end lost 5 bases, the J end lost 3 bases, and 11 bases lay between the germline ends. Germline values: CDR1 SQVTM, CDR2 ANQGSEA. This CDR3 has 13 residues. DNA for the CDR3: TGCAGCGTTCTTGGTTCCCTTGGAAACACCATATATTTT. Translated: CSVLGSLGNTIYF.

V gene TRBV6-2 or TRBV6-3 combines with J gene TRBJ2-1; TRBD2 aligns across 10 bases. V lost 6 bases and J lost 5; bases outside the gene matches: 7. The CDR3 totals 15 residues. Germline loops: CDR1 MNHEY, CDR2 SVGEGT. The CDR3 protein is CASRQLAGENNEQFF. DNA for the CDR3: TGTGCCAGCAGGCAGCTAGCGGGAGAGAACAATGAGCAGTTCTTC.

Only one count was recorded for this clonotype. The CDR3 spells CASSHYENEQFF. CDR3 in DNA: TGTGCCAGCTCCCACTACGAGAATGAGCAGTTCTTC. The V gene is TRBV7-2, the J gene TRBJ2-1, with D uncertain. The CDR3 loop spans 12 amino acids. V was cut by 8 bases and J by 7 bases, with 12 bases left in between. From germline, CDR1 is SGHTA and CDR2 FQGNSA.

This rearrangement joins TRBV15 to TRBJ1-5; D possibly corresponds to TRBD1 (5 bases). This CDR3 comprises 18 residues. V lost 2 bases, J lost 1 base, and 18 bases lay in between. CDR1 is LNHNV, CDR2 YYDKDF, per germline (reference sequence). The CDR3 DNA follows: TGTGCCACCAGCAGAAACCGCAACCGGGACGTCAGCAATCAGCCCCAGCATTTT. It encodes CATSRNRNRDVSNQPQHF. The whole variable domain, filled in from reference TRBV15 and TRBJ1-5, reads DAMVIQNPRYQVTQFGKPVTLSCSQTLNHNVMYWYQQKSSQAPKLLFHYYDKDFNNEADTPDNFQSRRPNTSFCFLDIRSPGLGDTAMYLCATSRNRNRDVSNQPQHFGDGTRLSIL.

V gene TRBV27 combines with J gene TRBJ2-1, with 10 bases matching TRBD2. This CDR3 is built from 16 residues. Trimming removed 5 bases from V and 7 bases from J; junction bases left unmatched: 11. In germline, CDR1 is MNHEY, CDR2 SMNVEV (reference sequence). The DNA of the CDR3 is TGTGCCAGCAGTCTACCGGGGAGCGGGAGGGGTAATGAGCAGTTCTTC. It translates to CASSLPGSGRGNEQFF.

J is TRBJ1-2 and V is TRBV5-6; D unresolved. Germline CDR1 is SGHDT and CDR2 is YYEEEE. V lost 3 bases and J 4 bases, leaving 22 bases between the germline ends. The CDR3 contains 17 residues. CDR3 nucleotides: TGTGCCAGCAGCTCCCCAAACACGGACCCCTTCGCCTATGGCTACACCTTC. This translates into CASSSPNTDPFAYGYTF.

This CDR3 reads CASSVGVGLADEQFF. CDR3 in DNA: TGTGCCAGCAGCGTAGGCGTAGGACTAGCGGATGAGCAGTTCTTC. The gene calls are TRBV9 and TRBJ2-1, with 10 bases that match TRBD2. Trimming cost V 0 bases and J 8 bases; bases outside gene matches: 5. Per germline, CDR1 SGDLS and CDR2 YYNGEE. The CDR3 runs to 15 residues. The full variable domain, with the rest looked up from reference TRBV9 and TRBJ2-1, is DSGVTQTPKHLITATGQRVTLRCSPRSGDLSVYWYQQSLDQGLQFLIQYYNGEERAKGNILERFSAQQFPDLHSELNLSSLELGDSALYFCASSVGVGLADEQFFGPGTRLTVL.

The chain has TRBV28 and TRBJ1-5; 11 nucleotides agree with TRBD1. Germline V gene data show CDR1 as MDHEN and CDR2 as SYDVKM. V dropped 3 bases and J dropped 4; count of bases not matched to a gene: 5. This CDR3 has 16 residues. The DNA of the CDR3 is TGTGCCAGCAGTTTGGAAGGGGACAGGGGGAATCAGCCCCAGCATTTT. Its translation: CASSLEGDRGNQPQHF.

The V and J genes are TRBV27 and TRBJ1-5; no reliable D call. The V gene lost 6 bases and the J gene lost 0 bases, with 9 bases spanning the gap. CDR1 is MNHEY and CDR2 is SMNVEV in the germline V gene (reference sequence). The CDR3 consists of 14 residues. CDR3 amino acids: CASRSGYSNQPQHF. DNA for the CDR3: TGTGCCAGCAGATCCGGGTATAGCAATCAGCCCCAGCATTTT.

J is TRBJ1-1 and V is TRBV2, with 10 bases lining up with TRBD1. CDR1 is SNHLY, CDR2 FYNNEI, per germline. V trimming: 2 bases; J trimming: 3 bases; junction bases outside the gene matches: 6. This CDR3 is 16 amino acids long. The CDR3 spells CASSEWVGTGDTEAFF. The DNA of the CDR3 is TGTGCCAGCAGTGAATGGGTTGGGACAGGGGACACTGAAGCTTTCTTT.